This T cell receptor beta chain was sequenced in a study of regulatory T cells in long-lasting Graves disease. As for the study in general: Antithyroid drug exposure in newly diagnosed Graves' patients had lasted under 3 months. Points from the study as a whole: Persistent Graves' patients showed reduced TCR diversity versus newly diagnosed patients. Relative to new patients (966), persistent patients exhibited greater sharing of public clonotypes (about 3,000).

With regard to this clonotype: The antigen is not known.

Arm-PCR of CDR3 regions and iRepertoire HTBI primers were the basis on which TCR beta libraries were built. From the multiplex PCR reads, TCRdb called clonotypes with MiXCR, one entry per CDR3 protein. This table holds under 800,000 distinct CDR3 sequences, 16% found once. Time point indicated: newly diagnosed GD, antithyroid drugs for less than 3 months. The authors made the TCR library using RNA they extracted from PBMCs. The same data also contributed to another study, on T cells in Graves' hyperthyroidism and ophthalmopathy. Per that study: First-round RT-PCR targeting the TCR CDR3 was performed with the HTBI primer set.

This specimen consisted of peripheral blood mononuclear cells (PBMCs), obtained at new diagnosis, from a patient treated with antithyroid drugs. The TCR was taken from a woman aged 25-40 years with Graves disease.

Here the CDR3 DNA reads TGTGCCAGCAGCTCCGACTTAGTCTATGGCTACACCTTC. Protein: CASSSDLVYGYTF. The V call is TRBV5-6, the J call TRBJ1-2; no definite D call. Germline V gives CDR1 SGHDT, CDR2 YYEEEE. This CDR3 comprises 13 residues. The germline V and J ends were trimmed by 3 bases and 4 bases, with 10 bases remaining between them.